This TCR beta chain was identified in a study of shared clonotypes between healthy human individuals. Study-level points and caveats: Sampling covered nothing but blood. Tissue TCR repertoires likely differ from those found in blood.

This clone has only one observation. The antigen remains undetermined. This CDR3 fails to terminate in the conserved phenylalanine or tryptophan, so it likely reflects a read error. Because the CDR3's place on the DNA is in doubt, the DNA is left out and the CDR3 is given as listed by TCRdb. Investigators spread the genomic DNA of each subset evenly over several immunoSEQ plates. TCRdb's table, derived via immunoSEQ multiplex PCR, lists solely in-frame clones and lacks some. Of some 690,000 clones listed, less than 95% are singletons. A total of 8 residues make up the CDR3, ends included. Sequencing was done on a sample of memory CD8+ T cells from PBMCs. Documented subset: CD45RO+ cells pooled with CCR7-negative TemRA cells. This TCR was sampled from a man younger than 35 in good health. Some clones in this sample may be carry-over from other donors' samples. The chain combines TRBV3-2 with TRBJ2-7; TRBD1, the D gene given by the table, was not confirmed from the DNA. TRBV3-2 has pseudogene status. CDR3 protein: CASSQTWL.